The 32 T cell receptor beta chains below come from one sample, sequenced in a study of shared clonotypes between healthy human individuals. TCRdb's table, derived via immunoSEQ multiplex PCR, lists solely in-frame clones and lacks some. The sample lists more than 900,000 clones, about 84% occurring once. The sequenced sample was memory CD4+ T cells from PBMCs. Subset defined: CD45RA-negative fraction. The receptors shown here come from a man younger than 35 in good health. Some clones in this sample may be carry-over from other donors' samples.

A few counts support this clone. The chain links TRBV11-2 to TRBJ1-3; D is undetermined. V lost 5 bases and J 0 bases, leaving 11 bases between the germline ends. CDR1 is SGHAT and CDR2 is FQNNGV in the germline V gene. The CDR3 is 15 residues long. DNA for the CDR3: TGTGCCAGCAGCCCCCAGCGTGTCTCTGGAAACACCATATATTTT. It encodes CASSPQRVSGNTIYF.

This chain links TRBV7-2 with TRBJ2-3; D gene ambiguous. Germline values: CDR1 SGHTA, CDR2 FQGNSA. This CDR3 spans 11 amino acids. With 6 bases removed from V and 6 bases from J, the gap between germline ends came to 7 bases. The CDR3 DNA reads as TGTGCCAGCAGTCGGGCGGATACGCAGTATTTT. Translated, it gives CASSRADTQYF.

The CDR3, as DNA: TGTGCCAGTAGTCCCCGGACTAGCGCAACCGTCAGCTCCTACAATGAGCAGTTCTTC. Protein product: CASSPRTSATVSSYNEQFF. The rearrangement joins TRBV19 to TRBJ2-1, with 9 bases fitting TRBD2. CDR1 is LNHDA and CDR2 is SQIVND in the germline V gene (reference sequence). The CDR3 covers 19 residues. Unmatched junction bases numbered 14, after V lost 5 bases and J lost 0 bases.

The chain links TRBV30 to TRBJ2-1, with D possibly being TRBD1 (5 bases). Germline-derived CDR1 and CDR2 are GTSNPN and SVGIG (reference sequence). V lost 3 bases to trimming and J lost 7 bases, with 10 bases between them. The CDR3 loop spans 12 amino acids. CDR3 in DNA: TGTGCCTGGAGCCGAGGACAAAATGAGCAGTTCTTC. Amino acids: CAWSRGQNEQFF. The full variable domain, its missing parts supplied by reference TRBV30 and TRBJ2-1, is SQTIHQWPATLVQPVGSPLSLECTVEGTSNPNLYWYRQAAGRGLQLLFYSVGIGQISSEVPQNLSASRPQDRQFILSSKKLLLSDSGFYLCAWSRGQNEQFFGPGTRLTVL.

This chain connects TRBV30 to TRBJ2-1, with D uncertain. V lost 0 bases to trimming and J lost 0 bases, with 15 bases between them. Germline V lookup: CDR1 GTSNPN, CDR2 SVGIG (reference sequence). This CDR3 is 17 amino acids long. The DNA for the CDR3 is TGTGCCTGGAGTGTACCCGGTATCGATAGCTCCTACAATGAGCAGTTCTTC. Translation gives CAWSVPGIDSSYNEQFF.

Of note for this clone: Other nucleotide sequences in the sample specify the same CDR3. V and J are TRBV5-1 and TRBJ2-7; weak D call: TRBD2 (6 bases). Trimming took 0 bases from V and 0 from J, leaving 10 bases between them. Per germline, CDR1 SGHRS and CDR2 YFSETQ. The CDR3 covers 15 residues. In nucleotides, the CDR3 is TGCGCCAGCAGCTTGGCGGCGGGGCCCTCCTACGAGCAGTACTTC. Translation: CASSLAAGPSYEQYF.

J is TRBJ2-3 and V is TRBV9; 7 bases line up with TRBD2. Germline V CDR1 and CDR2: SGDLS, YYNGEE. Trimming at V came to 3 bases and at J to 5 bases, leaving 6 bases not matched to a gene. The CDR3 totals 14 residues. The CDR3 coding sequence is TGTGCCAGCAGCGCCGATTCGGGGGGAGATACGCAGTATTTT. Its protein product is CASSADSGGDTQYF.

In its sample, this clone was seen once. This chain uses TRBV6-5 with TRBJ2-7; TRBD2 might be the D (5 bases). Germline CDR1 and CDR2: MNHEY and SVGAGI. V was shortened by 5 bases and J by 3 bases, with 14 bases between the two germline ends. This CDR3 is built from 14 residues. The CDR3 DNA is TGTGCCAGCAGTCGGGGTCCTACCAACTACGAGCAGTACTTC. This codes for CASSRGPTNYEQYF.

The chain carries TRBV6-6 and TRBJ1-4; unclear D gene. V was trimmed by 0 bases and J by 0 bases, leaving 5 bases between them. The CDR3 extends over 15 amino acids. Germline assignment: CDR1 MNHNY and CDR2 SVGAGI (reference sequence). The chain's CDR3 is CASSYSTTTNEKLFF. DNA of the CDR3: TGTGCCAGCAGTTACTCGACAACAACTAATGAAAAACTGTTTTTT.

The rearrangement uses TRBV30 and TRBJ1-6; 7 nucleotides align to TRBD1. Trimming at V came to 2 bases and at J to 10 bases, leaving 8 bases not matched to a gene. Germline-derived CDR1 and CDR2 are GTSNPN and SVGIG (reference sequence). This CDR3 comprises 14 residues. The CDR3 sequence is CAWSPWTGGSPLHF. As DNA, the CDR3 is TGTGCCTGGAGTCCTTGGACAGGAGGGTCACCCCTCCACTTT.

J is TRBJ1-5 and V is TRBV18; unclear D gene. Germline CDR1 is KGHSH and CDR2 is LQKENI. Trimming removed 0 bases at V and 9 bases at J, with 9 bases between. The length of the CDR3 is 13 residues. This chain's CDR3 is CASSPPKGLPQHF. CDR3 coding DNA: TGTGCCAGCTCACCACCGAAGGGATTGCCCCAGCATTTT.

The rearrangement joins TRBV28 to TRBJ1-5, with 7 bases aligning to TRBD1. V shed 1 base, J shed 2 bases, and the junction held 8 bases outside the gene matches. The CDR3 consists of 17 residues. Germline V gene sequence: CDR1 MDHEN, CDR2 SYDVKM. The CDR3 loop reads CASSLFSYDRGNQPQHF. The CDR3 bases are TGTGCCAGCAGTTTATTTTCGTACGACAGGGGCAATCAGCCCCAGCATTTT.

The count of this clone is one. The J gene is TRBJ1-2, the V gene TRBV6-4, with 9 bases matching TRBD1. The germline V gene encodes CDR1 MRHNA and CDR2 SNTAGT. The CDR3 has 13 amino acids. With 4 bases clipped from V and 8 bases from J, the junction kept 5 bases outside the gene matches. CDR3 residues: CASSAGTGLGYTF. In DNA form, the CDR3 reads TGTGCCAGCAGTGCCGGGACAGGGCTAGGCTACACCTTC.

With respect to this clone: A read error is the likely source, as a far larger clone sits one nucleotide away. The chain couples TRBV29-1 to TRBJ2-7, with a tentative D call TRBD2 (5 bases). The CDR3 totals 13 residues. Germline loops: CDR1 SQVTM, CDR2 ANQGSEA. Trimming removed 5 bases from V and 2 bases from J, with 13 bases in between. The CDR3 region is CSVRLRPTYEQYF. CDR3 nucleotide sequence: TGCAGCGTTCGACTACGCCCAACCTACGAGCAGTACTTC.

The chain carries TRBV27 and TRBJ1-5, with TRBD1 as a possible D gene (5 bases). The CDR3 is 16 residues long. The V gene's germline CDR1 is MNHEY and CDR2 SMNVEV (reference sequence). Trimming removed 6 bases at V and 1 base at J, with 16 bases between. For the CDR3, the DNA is TGTGCCAGCAGATGGGGGGAGAAGGCAAGCAATCAGCCCCAGCATTTT. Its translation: CASRWGEKASNQPQHF.

In DNA form, the CDR3 reads TGTGCCAGCAGCTTGGGACTAGCGGGAGGAAGCTCCTACGAGCAGTACTTC. Amino acids: CASSLGLAGGSSYEQYF. V and J are TRBV11-1 and TRBJ2-7; 15 nucleotides agree with TRBD2. This CDR3 contains 17 residues. Germline V CDR1 and CDR2: SGHAT, FQDESV (reference sequence). J lost 0 bases, V lost 3 bases, and 3 bases had no gene match.

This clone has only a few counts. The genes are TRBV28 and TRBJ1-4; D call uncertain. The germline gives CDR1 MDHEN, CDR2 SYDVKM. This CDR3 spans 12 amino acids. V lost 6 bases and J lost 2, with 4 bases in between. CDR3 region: CASRGTNEKLFF. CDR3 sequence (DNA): TGTGCCAGCAGAGGGACTAATGAAAAACTGTTTTTT.

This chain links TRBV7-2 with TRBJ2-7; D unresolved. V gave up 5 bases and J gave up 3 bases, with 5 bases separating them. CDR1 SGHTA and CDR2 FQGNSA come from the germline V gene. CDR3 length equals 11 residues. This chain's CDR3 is CASSPDYEQYF. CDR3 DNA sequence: TGTGCCAGCAGCCCCGACTACGAGCAGTACTTC.

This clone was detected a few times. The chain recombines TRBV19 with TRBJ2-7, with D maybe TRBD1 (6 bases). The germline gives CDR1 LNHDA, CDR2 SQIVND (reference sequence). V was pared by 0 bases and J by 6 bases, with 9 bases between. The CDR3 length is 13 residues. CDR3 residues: CASSIERTAEQYF. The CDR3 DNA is TGTGCCAGTAGTATAGAGCGGACAGCCGAGCAGTACTTC.

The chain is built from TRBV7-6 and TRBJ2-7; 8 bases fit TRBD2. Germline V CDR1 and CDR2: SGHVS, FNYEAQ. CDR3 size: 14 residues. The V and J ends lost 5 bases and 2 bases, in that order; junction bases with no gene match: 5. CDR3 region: CASSPGGGAYEQYF. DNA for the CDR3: TGTGCCAGCAGCCCCGGGGGGGGCGCCTACGAGCAGTACTTC.

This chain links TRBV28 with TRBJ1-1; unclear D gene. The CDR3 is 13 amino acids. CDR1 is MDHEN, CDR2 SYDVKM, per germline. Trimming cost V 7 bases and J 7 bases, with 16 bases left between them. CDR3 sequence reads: CASTTPAVNEAFF. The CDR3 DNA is TGTGCCAGCACCACCCCGGCAGTTAATGAAGCTTTCTTT.

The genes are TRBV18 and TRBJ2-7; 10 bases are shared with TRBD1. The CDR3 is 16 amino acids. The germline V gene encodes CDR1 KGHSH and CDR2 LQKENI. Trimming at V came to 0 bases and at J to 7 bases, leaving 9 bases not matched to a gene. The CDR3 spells CASSPPGQGSTGEQYF. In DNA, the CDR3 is TGTGCCAGCTCACCACCGGGACAGGGGTCGACCGGGGAGCAGTACTTC.

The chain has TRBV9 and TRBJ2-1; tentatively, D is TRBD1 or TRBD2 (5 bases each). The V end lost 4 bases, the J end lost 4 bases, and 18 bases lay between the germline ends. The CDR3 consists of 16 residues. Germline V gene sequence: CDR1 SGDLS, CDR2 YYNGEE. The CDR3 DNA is TGTGCCAGCAGCCCGAGAGGGACCTTAAATTACAATGAGCAGTTCTTC. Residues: CASSPRGTLNYNEQFF.

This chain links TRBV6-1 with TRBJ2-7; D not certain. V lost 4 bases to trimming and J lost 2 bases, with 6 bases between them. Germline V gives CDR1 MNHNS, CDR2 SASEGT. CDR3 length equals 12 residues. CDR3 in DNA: TGTGCCAGCAGTGGAGTGGCCTACGAGCAGTACTTC. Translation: CASSGVAYEQYF.

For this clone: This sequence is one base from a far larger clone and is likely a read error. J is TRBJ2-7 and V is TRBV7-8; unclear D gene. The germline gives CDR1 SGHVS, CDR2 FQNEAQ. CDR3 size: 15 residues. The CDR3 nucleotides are TGTGCCGGCAGTTTCCTCCGCTACTCACCCTACGAGCAGTACTTC. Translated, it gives CAGSFLRYSPYEQYF.

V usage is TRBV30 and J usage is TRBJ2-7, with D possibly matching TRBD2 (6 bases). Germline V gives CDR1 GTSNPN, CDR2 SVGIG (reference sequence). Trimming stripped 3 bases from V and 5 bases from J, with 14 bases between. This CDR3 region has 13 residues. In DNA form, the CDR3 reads TGTGCCTGGAGGGACTATCCCCCCGACGAGCAGTACTTC. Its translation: CAWRDYPPDEQYF.

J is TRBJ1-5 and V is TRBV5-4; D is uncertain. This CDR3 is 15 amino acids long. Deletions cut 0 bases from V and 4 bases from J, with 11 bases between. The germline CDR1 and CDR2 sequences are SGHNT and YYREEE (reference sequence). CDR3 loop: CASSLDAGLNQPQHF. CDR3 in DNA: TGTGCCAGCAGCTTGGATGCCGGGCTGAATCAGCCCCAGCATTTT. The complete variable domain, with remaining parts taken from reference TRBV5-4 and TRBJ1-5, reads ETGVTQSPTHLIKTRGQQVTLRCSSQSGHNTVSWYQQALGQGPQFIFQYYREEENGRGNFPPRFSGLQFPNYSSELNVNALELDDSALYLCASSLDAGLNQPQHFGDGTRLSIL.

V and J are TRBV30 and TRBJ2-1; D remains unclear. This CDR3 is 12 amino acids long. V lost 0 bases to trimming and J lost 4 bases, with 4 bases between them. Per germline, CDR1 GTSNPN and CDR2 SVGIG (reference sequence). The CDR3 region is CAWSVRYNEQFF. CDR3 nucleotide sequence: TGTGCCTGGAGTGTCCGGTACAATGAGCAGTTCTTC.

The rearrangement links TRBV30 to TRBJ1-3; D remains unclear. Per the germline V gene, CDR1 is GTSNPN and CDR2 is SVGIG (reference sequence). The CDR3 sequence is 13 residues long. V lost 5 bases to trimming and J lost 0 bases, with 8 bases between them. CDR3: CAWGRISGNTIYF. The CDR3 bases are TGTGCCTGGGGACGGATCTCTGGAAACACCATATATTTT.

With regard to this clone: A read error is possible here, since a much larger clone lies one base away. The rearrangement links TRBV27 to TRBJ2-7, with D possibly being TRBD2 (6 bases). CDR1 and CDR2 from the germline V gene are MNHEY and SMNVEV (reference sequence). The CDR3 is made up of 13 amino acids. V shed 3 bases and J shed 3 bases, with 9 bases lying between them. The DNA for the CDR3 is TGTGCCAGCAGTTTGGTTAGCGGCTACGAGCAGTACTTC. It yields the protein CASSLVSGYEQYF.

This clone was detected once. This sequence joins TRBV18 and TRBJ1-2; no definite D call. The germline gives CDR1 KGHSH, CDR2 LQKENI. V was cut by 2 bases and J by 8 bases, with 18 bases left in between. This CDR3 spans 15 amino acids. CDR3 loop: CASSPGGRTGHGYTF. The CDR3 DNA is TGTGCCAGCTCACCAGGTGGCCGAACGGGCCACGGCTACACCTTC.

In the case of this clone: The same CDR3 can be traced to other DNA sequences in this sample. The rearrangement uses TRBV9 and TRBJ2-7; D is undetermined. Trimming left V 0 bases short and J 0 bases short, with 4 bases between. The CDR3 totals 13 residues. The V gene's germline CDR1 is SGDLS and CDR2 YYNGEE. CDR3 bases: TGTGCCAGCAGCGTAGGGAACTCCTACGAGCAGTACTTC. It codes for CASSVGNSYEQYF.